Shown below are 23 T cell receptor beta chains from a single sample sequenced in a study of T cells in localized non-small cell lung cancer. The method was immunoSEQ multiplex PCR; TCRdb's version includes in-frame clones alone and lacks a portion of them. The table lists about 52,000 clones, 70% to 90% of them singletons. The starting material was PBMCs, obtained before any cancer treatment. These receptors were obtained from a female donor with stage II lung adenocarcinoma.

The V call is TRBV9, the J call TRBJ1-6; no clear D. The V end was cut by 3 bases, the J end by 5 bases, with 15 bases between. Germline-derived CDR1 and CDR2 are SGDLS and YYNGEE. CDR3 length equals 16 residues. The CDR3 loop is CASSDTPTEDNSPLHF. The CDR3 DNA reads TGTGCCAGCAGCGACACCCCCACAGAGGATAATTCACCCCTCCACTTT.

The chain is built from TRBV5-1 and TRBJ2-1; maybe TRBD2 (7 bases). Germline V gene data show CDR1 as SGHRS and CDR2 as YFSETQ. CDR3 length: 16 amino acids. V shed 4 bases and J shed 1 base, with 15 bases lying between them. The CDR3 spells CASSPRGGASYNEQFF. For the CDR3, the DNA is TGCGCCAGCAGCCCCCGTGGGGGGGCGTCCTACAATGAGCAGTTCTTC.

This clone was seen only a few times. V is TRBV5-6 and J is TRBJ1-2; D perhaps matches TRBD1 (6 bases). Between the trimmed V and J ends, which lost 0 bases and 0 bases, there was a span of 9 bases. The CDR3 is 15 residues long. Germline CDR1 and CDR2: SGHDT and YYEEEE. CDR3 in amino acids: CASSLVRGPNYGYTF. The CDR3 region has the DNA TGTGCCAGCAGCTTGGTTCGGGGGCCTAACTATGGCTACACCTTC.

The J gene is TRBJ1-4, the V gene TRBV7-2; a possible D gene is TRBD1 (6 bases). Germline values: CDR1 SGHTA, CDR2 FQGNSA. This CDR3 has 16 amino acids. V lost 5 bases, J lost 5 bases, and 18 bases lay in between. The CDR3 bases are TGTGCCAGCAGCCCCGACGGGGGCCTAGCGAATGAAAAACTGTTTTTT. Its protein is CASSPDGGLANEKLFF.

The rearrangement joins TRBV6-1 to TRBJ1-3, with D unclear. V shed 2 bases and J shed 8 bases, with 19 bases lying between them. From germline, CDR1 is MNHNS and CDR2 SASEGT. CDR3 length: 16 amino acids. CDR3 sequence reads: CASSEPLLPPRDTIYF. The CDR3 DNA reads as TGTGCCAGCAGTGAACCCTTACTACCACCTCGAGACACCATATATTTT.

As DNA, the CDR3 is TGTGCCAGCAGCTCCGGGACAGGGCACAGCTCTGGAAACACCATATATTTT. As protein: CASSSGTGHSSGNTIYF. The rearrangement joins TRBV5-8 to TRBJ1-3; 9 bases are a match to TRBD1. The germline gives CDR1 SGHTS, CDR2 YDEGEE. The CDR3 has 17 amino acids. V was pared by 3 bases and J by 0 bases, with 7 bases of the junction left unmatched.

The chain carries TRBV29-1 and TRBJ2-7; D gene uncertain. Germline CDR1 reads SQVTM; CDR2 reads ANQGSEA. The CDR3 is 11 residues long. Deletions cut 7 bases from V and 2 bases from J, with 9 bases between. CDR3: CSAAFAYEQYF. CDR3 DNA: TGCAGCGCTGCGTTCGCCTACGAGCAGTACTTC.

CDR3 loop: CASSARDRGRGQETQYF. CDR3 sequence (DNA): TGCGCCAGCAGCGCCCGGGACAGGGGTAGGGGCCAAGAGACCCAGTACTTC. The V gene is TRBV5-1, the J gene TRBJ2-5, with TRBD1 identical over 10 bases. The trim removed 4 bases at V and 1 base at J, leaving 10 bases unmatched. The CDR3 runs to 17 residues. From germline, CDR1 is SGHRS and CDR2 YFSETQ. The full variable domain, in which reference TRBV5-1 and TRBJ2-5 provide the parts outside the CDR3, is KAGVTQTPRYLIKTRGQQVTLSCSPISGHRSVSWYQQTPGQGLQFLFEYFSETQRNKGNFPGRFSGRQFSNSRSEMNVSTLELGDSALYLCASSARDRGRGQETQYFGPGTRLLVL.

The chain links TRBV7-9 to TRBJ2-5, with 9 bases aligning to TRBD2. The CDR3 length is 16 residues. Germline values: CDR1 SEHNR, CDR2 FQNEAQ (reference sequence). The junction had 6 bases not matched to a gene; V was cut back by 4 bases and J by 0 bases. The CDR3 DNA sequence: TGTGCCAGCAGCTATCTTAGCGGGGGACACCAAGAGACCCAGTACTTC. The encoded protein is CASSYLSGGHQETQYF. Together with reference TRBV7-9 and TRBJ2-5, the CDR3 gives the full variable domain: DTGVSQNPRHKITKRGQNVTFRCDPISEHNRLYWYRQTLGQGPEFLTYFQNEAQLEKSRLLSDRFSAERPKGSFSTLEIQRTEQGDSAMYLCASSYLSGGHQETQYFGPGTRLLVL.

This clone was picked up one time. The CDR3 loop reads CASSLSSGQPNYGYTF. CDR3 DNA sequence: TGTGCCAGCAGCTTAAGCTCCGGACAGCCCAACTATGGCTACACCTTC. The chain carries TRBV11-2 and TRBJ1-2, with a tentative D call TRBD1 (6 bases). From germline, CDR1 is SGHAT and CDR2 FQNNGV. V was clipped by 2 bases and J by 2 bases, with 15 bases between them. The CDR3 runs 16 residues.

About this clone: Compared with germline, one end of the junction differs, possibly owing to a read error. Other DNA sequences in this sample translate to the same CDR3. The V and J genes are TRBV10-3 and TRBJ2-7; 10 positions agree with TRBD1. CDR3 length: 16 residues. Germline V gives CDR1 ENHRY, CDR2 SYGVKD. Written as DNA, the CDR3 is TGTGCCATCAGTACTGACAGGGGGCCCTTCGCGTGGGAGCAGTACTTT. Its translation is CAISTDRGPFAWEQYF.

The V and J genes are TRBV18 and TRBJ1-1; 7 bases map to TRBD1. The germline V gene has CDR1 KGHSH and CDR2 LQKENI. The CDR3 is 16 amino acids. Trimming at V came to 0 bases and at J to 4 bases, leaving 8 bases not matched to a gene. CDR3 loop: CASSPPDRARGTEAFF. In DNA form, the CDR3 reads TGTGCCAGCTCACCACCCGACAGGGCCCGCGGCACTGAAGCTTTCTTT.

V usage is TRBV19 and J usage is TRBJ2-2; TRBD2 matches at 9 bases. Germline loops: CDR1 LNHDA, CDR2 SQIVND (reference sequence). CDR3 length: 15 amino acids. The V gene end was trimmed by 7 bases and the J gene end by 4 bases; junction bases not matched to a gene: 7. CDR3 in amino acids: CASIGLAGSTGELFF. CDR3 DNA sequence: TGTGCCAGTATAGGGCTAGCGGGGTCCACCGGGGAGCTGTTTTTT.

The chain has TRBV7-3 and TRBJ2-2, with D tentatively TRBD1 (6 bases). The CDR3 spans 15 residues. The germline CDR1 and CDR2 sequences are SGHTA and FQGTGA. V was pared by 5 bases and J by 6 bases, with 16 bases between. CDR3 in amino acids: CASSPDRTTAGELFF. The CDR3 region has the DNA TGTGCCAGCAGCCCCGACAGGACCACGGCCGGGGAGCTGTTTTTT. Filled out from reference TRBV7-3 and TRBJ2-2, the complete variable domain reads GAGVSQTPSNKVTEKGKYVELRCDPISGHTALYWYRQSLGQGPEFLIYFQGTGAADDSGLPNDRFFAVRPEGSVSTLKIQRTERGDSAVYLCASSPDRTTAGELFFGEGSRLTVL.

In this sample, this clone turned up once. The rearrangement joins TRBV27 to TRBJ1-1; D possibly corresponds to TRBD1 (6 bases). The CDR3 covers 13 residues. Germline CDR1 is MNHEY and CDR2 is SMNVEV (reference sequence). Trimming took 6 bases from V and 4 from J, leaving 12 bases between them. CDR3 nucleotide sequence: TGTGCCAGCAGCTCTGACAGGTCCACTGAAGCTTTCTTT. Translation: CASSSDRSTEAFF.

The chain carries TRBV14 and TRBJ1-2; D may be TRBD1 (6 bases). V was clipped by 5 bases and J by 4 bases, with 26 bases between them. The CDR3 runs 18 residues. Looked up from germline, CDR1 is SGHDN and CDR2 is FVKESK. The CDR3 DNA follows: TGTGCCAGCAGCAGGGTTGCCCCCGGACAGCGGGGCCTCTATGGCTACACCTTC. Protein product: CASSRVAPGQRGLYGYTF. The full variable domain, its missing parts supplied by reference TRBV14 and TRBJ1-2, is EAGVTQFPSHSVIEKGQTVTLRCDPISGHDNLYWYRRVMGKEIKFLLHFVKESKQDESGMPNNRFLAERTGGTYSTLKVQPAELEDSGVYFCASSRVAPGQRGLYGYTFGSGTRLTVV.

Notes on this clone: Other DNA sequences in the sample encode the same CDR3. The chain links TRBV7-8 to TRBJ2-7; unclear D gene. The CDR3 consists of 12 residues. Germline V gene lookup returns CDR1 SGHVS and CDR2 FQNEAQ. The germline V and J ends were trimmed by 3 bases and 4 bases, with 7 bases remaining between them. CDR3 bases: TGTGCCAGCAGCTTGGTCTTTTACGAGCAGTACTTC. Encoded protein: CASSLVFYEQYF.

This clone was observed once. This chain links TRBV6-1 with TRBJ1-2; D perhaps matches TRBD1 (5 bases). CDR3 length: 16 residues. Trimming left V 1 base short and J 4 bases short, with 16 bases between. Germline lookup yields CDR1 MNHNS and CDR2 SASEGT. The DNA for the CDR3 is TGTGCCAGCAGTGAAGTTTTGGTTGGGGCTGCCTATGGCTACACCTTC. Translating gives CASSEVLVGAAYGYTF.

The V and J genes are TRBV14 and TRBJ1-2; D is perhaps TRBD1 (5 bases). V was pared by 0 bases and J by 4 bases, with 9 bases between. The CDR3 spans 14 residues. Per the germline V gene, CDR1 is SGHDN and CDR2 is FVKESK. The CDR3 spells CASSQEGVVYGYTF. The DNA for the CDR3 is TGTGCCAGCAGCCAAGAAGGGGTGGTCTATGGCTACACCTTC.

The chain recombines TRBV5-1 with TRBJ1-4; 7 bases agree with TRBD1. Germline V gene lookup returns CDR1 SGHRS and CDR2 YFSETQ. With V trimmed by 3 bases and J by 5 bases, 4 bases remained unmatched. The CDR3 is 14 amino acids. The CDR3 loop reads CASSSTGDNEKLFF. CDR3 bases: TGCGCCAGCAGCTCAACAGGGGACAATGAAAAACTGTTTTTT. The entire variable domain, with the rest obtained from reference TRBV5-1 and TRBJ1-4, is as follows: KAGVTQTPRYLIKTRGQQVTLSCSPISGHRSVSWYQQTPGQGLQFLFEYFSETQRNKGNFPGRFSGRQFSNSRSEMNVSTLELGDSALYLCASSSTGDNEKLFFGSGTQLSVL.

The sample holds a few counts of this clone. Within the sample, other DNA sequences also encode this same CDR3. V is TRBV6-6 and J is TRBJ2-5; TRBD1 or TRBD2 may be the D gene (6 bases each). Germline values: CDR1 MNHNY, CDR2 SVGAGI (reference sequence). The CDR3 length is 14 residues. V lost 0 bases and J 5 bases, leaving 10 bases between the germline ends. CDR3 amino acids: CASSYSEGGETQYF. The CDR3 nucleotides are TGTGCCAGCAGTTACTCGGAAGGGGGGGAGACCCAGTACTTC.

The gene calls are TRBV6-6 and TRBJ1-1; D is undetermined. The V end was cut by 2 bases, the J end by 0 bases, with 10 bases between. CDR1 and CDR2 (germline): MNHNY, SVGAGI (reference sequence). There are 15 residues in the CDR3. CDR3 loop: CASSYEGGLNTEAFF. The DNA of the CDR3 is TGTGCCAGCAGTTACGAAGGTGGGCTGAACACTGAAGCTTTCTTT.

This CDR3 reads CASSSGTFTQETQYF. The CDR3 nucleotides are TGTGCCAGCAGCTCAGGGACTTTCACACAAGAGACCCAGTACTTC. The rearrangement links TRBV7-9 to TRBJ2-5; D perhaps matches TRBD2 (6 bases). The CDR3 is made up of 15 amino acids. Germline assignment: CDR1 SEHNR and CDR2 FQNEAQ (reference sequence). V was shortened by 4 bases and J by 2 bases, with 14 bases between the two germline ends.